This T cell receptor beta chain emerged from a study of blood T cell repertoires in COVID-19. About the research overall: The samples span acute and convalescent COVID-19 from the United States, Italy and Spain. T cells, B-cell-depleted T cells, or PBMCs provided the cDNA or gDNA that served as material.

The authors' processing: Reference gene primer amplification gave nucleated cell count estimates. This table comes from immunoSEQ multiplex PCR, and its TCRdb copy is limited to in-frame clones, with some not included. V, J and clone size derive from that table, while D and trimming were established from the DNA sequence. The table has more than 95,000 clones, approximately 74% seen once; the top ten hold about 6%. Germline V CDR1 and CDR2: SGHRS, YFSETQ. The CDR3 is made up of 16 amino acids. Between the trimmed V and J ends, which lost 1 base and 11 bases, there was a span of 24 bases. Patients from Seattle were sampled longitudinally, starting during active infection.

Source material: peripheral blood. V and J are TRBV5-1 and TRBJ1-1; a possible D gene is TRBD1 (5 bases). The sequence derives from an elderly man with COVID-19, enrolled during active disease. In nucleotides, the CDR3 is TGCGCCAGCAGCTTGTGGATCGGAGGGACCCCGGGGAGGGCTTTCTTT. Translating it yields CASSLWIGGTPGRAFF.